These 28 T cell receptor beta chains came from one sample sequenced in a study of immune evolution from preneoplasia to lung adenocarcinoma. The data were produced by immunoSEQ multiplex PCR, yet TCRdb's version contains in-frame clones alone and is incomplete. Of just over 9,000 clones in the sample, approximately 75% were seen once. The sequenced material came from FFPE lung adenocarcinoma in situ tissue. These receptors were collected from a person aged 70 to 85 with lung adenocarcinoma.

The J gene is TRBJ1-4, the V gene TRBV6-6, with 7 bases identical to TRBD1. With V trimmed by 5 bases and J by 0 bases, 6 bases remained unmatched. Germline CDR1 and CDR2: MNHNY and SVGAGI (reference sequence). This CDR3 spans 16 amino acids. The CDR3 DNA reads TGTGCCAGCAGTCGGGGGACAGAGACAACTAATGAAAAACTGTTTTTT. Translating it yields CASSRGTETTNEKLFF.

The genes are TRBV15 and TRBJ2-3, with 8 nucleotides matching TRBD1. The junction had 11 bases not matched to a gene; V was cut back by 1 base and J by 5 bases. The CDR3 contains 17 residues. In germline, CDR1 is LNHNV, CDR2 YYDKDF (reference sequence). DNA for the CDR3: TGTGCCACCAGCAGAGGGAGAGCAGGGGGCGAGGGAGATACGCAGTATTTT. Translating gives CATSRGRAGGEGDTQYF.

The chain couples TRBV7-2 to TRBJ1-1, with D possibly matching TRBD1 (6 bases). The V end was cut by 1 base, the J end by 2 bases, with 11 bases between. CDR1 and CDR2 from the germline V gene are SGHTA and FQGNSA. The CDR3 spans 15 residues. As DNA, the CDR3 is TGTGCCAGCAGCTTAGGCTCGGGGGCCAACACTGAAGCTTTCTTT. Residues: CASSLGSGANTEAFF.

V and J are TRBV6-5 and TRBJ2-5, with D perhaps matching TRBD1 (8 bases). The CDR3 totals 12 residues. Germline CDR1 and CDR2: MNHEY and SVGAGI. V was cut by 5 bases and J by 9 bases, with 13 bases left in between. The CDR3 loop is CASSTGGGSQYF. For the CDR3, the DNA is TGTGCCAGCAGTACAGGGGGGGGGTCCCAGTACTTC.

The DNA of the CDR3 is TGTGCCTGGAGTTTCTCTGTGGGGGGGGAGACCCAGTACTTC. This sequence encodes CAWSFSVGGETQYF. This chain links TRBV30 with TRBJ2-5; 7 nucleotides match TRBD2. V trimming: 2 bases; J trimming: 5 bases; junction bases outside the gene matches: 8. This CDR3 contains 14 residues. Germline CDR1 and CDR2: GTSNPN and SVGIG (reference sequence).

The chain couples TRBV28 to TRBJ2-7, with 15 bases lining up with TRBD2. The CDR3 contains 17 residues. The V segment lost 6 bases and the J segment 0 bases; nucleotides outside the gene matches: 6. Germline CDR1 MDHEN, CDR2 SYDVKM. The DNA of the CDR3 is TGTGCCAGCAGCAACGGACTAGCGGGAGGGCCCTCCTACGAGCAGTACTTC. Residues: CASSNGLAGGPSYEQYF.

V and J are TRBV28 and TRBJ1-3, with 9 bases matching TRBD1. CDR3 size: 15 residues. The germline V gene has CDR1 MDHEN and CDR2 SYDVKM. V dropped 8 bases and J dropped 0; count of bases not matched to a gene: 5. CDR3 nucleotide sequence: TGTGCCAGCGGGACAGGGTCCTTCTCTGGAAACACCATATATTTT. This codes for CASGTGSFSGNTIYF.

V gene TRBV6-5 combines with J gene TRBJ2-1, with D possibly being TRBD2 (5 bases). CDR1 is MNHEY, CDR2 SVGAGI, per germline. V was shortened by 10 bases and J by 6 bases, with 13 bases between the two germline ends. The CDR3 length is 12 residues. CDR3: CATTSGFNEQFF. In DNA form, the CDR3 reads TGTGCCACCACTAGTGGGTTCAATGAGCAGTTCTTC.

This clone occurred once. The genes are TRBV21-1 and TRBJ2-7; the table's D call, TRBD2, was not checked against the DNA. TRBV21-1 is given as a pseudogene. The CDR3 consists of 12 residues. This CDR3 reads CASSKEIPGQYF. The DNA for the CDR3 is TGTGCCAGCAGCAAAGAAATTCCCGGGCAGTACTTC.

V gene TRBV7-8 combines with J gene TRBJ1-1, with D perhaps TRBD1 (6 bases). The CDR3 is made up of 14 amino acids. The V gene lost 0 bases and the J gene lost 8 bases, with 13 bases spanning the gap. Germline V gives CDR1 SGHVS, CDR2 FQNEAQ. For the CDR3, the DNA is TGTGCCAGCAGCTTAGCCCAGGGGTTGGAGGAAGCTTTCTTT. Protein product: CASSLAQGLEEAFF.

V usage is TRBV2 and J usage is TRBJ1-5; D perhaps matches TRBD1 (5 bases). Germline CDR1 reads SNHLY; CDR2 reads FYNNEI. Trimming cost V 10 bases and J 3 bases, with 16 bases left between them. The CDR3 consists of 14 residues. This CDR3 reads CATRASGINQPQHF. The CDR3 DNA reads TGTGCCACCAGGGCTTCCGGGATCAATCAGCCCCAGCATTTT.

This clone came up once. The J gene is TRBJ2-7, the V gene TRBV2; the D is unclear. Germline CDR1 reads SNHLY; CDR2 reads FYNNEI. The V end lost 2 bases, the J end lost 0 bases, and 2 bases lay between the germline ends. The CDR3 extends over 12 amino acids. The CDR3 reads CASSEPSYEQYF. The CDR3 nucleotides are TGTGCCAGCAGTGAACCCTCCTACGAGCAGTACTTC.

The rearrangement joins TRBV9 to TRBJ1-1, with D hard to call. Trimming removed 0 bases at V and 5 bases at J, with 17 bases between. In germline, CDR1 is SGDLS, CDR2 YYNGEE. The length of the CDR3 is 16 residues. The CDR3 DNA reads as TGTGCCAGCAGCGTAGAAAACTTGGAGGGTTGGACTGAAGCTTTCTTT. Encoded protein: CASSVENLEGWTEAFF.

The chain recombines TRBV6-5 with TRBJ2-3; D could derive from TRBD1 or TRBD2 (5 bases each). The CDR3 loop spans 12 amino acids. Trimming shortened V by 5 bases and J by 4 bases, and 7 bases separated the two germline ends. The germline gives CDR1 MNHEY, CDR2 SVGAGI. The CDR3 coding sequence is TGTGCCAGCAGTCGGGGACCAGATACGCAGTATTTT. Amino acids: CASSRGPDTQYF.

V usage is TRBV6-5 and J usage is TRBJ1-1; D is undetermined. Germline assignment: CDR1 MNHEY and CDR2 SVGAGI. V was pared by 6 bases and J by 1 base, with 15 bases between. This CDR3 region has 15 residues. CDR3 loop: CASRSPLRKNTEAFF. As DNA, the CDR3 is TGTGCCAGCAGATCGCCCCTCAGAAAGAACACTGAAGCTTTCTTT.

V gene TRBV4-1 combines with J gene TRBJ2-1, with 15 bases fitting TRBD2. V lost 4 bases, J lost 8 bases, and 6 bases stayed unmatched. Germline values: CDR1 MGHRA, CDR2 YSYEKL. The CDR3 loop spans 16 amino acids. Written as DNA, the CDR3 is TGCGCCAGCAGCCCGGGACTAGCGGGGGGTCGGCATGAGCAGTTCTTC. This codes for CASSPGLAGGRHEQFF.

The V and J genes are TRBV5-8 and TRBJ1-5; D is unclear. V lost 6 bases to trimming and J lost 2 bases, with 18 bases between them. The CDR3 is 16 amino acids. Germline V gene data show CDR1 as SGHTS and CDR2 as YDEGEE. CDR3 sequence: CASTDRMGLGNQPQHF. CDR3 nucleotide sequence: TGTGCCAGCACTGATAGGATGGGATTGGGCAATCAGCCCCAGCATTTT.

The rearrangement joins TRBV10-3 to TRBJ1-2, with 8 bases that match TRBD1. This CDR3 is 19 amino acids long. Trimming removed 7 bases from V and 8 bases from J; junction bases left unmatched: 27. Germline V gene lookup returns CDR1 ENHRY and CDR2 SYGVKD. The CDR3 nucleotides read TGTGCCATCACCACCGACAGGGGCGCGATAGGCCCCAAGGTTTACGGCTACACCTTC. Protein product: CAITTDRGAIGPKVYGYTF.

The CDR3 coding sequence is TGCGCCAGCAGCCAGGGGACTAGCGGGGGGTCTGGGGAGACCCAGTACTTC. Amino acid sequence: CASSQGTSGGSGETQYF. This chain links TRBV5-1 with TRBJ2-5; 15 bases line up with TRBD2. After removal of 4 bases from V and 5 bases from J, the junction contained 9 bases not matched to a gene. Germline CDR1 is SGHRS and CDR2 is YFSETQ. The CDR3 is 17 amino acids.

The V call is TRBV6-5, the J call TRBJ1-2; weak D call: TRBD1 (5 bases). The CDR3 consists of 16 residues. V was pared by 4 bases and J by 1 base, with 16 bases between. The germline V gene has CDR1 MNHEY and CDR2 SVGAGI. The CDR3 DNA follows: TGTGCCAGCAGTTTTTTTCCCCGACAGATTAACTATGGCTACACCTTC. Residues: CASSFFPRQINYGYTF.

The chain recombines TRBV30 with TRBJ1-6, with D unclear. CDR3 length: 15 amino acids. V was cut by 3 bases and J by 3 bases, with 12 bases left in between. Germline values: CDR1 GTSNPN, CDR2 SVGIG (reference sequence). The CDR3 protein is CAWRPSLGYNSPLHF. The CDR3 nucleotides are TGTGCCTGGAGGCCCTCCTTGGGCTATAATTCACCCCTCCACTTT. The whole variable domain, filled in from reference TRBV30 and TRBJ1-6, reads SQTIHQWPATLVQPVGSPLSLECTVEGTSNPNLYWYRQAAGRGLQLLFYSVGIGQISSEVPQNLSASRPQDRQFILSSKKLLLSDSGFYLCAWRPSLGYNSPLHFGNGTRLTVT.

The CDR3 nucleotides are TGTGCTAGCACTTCTCCAGGGACAAACACCATATATTTT. It encodes CASTSPGTNTIYF. V and J are TRBV12-5 and TRBJ1-3; a weak D match, TRBD1 (5 bases). Trimming pared 9 bases from V and 6 bases from J, leaving 15 bases between. CDR1 is LGHNT and CDR2 is FRNRAP in the germline V gene. The CDR3 runs to 13 residues.

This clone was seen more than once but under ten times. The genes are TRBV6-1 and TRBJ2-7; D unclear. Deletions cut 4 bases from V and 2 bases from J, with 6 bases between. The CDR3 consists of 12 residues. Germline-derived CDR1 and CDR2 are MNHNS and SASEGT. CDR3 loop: CASSAQPYEQYF. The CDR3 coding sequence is TGTGCCAGCAGTGCCCAGCCCTACGAGCAGTACTTC.

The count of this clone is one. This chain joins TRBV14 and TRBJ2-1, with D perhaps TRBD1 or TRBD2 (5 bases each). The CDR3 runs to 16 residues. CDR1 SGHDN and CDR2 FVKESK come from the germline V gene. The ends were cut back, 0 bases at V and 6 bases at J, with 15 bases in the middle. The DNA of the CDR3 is TGTGCCAGCAGCCAAGAGAGAGGGGAATGGGTCAATGAGCAGTTCTTC. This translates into CASSQERGEWVNEQFF.

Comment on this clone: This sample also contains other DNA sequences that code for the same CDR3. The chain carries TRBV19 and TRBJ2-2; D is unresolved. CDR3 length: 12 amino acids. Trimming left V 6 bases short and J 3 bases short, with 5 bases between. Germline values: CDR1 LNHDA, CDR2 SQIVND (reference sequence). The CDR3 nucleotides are TGTGCCAGTAGGACTTACACCGGGGAGCTGTTTTTT. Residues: CASRTYTGELFF.

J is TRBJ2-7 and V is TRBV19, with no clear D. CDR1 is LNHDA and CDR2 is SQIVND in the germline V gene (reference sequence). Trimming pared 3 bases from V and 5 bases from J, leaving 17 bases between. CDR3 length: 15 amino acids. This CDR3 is CASSMFFQNRNEQYF. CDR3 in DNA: TGTGCCAGTAGTATGTTTTTCCAAAACCGGAACGAGCAGTACTTC. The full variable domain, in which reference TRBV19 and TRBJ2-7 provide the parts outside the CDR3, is DGGITQSPKYLFRKEGQNVTLSCEQNLNHDAMYWYRQDPGQGLRLIYYSQIVNDFQKGDIAEGYSVSREKKESFPLTVTSAQKNPTAFYLCASSMFFQNRNEQYFGPGTRLTVT.

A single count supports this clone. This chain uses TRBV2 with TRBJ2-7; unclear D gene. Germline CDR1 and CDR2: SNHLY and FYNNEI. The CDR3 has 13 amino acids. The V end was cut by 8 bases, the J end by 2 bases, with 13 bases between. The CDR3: CASWSDGTYEQYF. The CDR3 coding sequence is TGTGCCAGCTGGAGCGACGGAACCTACGAGCAGTACTTC.

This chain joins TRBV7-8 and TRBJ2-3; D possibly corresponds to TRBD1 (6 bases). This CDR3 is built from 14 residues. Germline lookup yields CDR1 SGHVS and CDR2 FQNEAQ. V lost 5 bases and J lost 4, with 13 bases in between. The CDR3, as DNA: TGTGCCAGCAGCAATACAGGGTTTGCAGATACGCAGTATTTT. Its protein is CASSNTGFADTQYF.